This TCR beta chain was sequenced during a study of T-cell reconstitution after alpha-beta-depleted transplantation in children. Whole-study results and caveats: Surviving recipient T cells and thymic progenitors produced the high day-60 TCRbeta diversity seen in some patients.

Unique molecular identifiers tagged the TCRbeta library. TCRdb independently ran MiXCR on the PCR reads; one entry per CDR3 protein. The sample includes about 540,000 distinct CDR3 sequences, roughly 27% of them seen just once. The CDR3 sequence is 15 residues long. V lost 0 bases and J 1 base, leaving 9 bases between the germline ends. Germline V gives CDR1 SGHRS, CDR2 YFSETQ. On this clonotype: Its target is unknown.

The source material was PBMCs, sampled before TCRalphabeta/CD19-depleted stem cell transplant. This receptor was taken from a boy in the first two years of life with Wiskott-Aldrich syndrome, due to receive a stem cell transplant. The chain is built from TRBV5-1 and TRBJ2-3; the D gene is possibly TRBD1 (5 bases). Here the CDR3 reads CASSLALTGTDTQYF. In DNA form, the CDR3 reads TGCGCCAGCAGCTTGGCCCTGACAGGCACAGATACGCAGTATTTT.